These 8 T cell receptor beta chains originate from one sample sequenced in a study of CD8+ T cells in alopecia areata. Pooled cutaneous lymph node cells were sorted using CD4, CD8alpha, NKG2D, NKG2ACE and other markers. cDNA reverse transcribed from extracted RNA served as the sequencing template. Data came from immunoSEQ multiplex PCR; TCRdb stores just in-frame clones and leaves some out. The specimen has roughly 260,000 clones, none found just once. Sample: CD4+ T cells sorted from a lymph node. Receptors were obtained from a C3H/HeJ mouse with alopecia areata. Mouse MHC haplotype: H2-k.

This clone has more than one count but fewer than ten. Gene names are the mouse ones. The read stops 4 residues short of the end of the CDR3; the missing end is completed from the germline J gene. The chain carries TRBV13-1 and TRBJ2-7; 8 bases map to TRBD2. The germline V gene has CDR1 NSHNY and CDR2 SYGAGN. This CDR3 is built from 13 residues. V was pared by 7 bases and J by 3 bases, with 6 bases of the junction left unmatched. CDR3 DNA (partial): TGTGCCAGCCGGCCTGGGGGGATCTAT. Its translation is CASRPGGIY. The whole CDR3 reads CASRPGGIYEQYF.

Turning to this clone: The germline and genes are mouse ones. The read comes to an end 4 residues before the CDR3 does, leaving the germline J gene to fill in the end. This chain links TRBV13-1 with TRBJ2-1; 12 bases align to TRBD2. V dropped 0 bases and J dropped 5; count of bases not matched to a gene: 3. Germline CDR1 is NSHNY and CDR2 is SYGAGN. The CDR3 covers 16 residues. CDR3 loop: CASSDDRTGGDAEQFF. The sequenced CDR3 bases are TGTGCCAGCAGTGATGATCGGACTGGGGGGGATGCT.

With respect to this clone: Gene names and germline refer to mouse. The read finishes 4 residues shy of the CDR3 end, and the germline J gene is used to complete it. The chain couples TRBV13-3 to TRBJ2-3; 7 bases fit TRBD2. CDR1 and CDR2 from the germline V gene are NNHDY and SYVADS. The CDR3 loop spans 14 amino acids. V gave up 5 bases and J gave up 0 bases; unmatched junction bases: 3. The CDR3 bases that were read are TGTGCCAGCAGACTGGGGTCTAGTGCAGAA. Encoded protein: CASRLGSSAE. The CDR3 reads in full as CASRLGSSAETLYF.

Comments on this clone: A much larger clone differs from this one at a single base, so this may be a read error. Germline and genes: mouse. Read coverage stops 4 residues before the CDR3 terminus; the germline J gene supplies the remainder. The chain combines TRBV5 with TRBJ2-3; TRBD2 might be the D (7 bases). Germline V gene lookup returns CDR1 LGHNA and CDR2 YNLKQL (reference sequence). V lost 2 bases to trimming and J lost 0 bases, with 9 bases between them. The length of the CDR3 is 15 residues. The CDR3 DNA, read in part, is TGTGCCAGCAGCCAATGGGGGGCTAGTGCAGAA. Encoded protein: CASSQWGASAE. Given in full, the CDR3 is CASSQWGASAETLYF.

In its sample, this clone was seen a few times. Mouse names are used for the genes. The read stops 4 residues short of the end of the CDR3; the missing end is completed from the germline J gene. This chain uses TRBV13-1 with TRBJ2-2, with a possible D match to TRBD1 (5 bases). V lost 9 bases to trimming and J lost 2 bases, with 11 bases between them. This CDR3 is 13 amino acids long. Germline-derived CDR1 and CDR2 are NSHNY and SYGAGN. The CDR3 loop is CATDRQNTGQLYF. The covered CDR3 bases are TGTGCCACCGATCGACAGAACACCGGG.

This clone was found a few times. Genes and germline come from the mouse. Read sequence stops 4 residues before the CDR3 end, and the germline J gene provides the missing end. The rearrangement links TRBV31 to TRBJ1-1; TRBD1 matches at 8 bases. This CDR3 has 10 amino acids. Germline CDR1 reads GKSSPN; CDR2 reads SITVG. The CDR3 DNA, read in part, is TGTGCCTGGGGACAGGGA. Translating it yields CAWGQG. The CDR3 in its entirety is CAWGQGEVFF.

This clone was seen a few times. Gene names are mouse gene names. The CDR3 end falls 4 residues outside the read, so it is completed with the germline J gene. The genes are TRBV5 and TRBJ2-1, with 7 bases matching TRBD2. CDR3 size: 16 residues. CDR1 is LGHNA and CDR2 is YNLKQL in the germline V gene (reference sequence). The V gene end was trimmed by 0 bases and the J gene end by 1 base; junction bases not matched to a gene: 3. The DNA read from the CDR3 is TGTGCCAGCAGCCAAGATTTCTGGGGGAACTATGCT. The encoded protein is CASSQDFWGNYA. In full, the CDR3 is CASSQDFWGNYAEQFF.

This clone appeared a few times. Gene names and germline refer to mouse. The read finishes 4 residues shy of the CDR3 end, and the germline J gene is used to complete it. This rearrangement joins TRBV13-1 to TRBJ2-3, with a tentative D call TRBD1 (5 bases). Germline V gives CDR1 NSHNY, CDR2 SYGAGN. The length of the CDR3 is 14 residues. Trimming shortened V by 1 base and J by 3 bases, and 9 bases separated the two germline ends. The CDR3 sequence is CASSDRTKAETLYF. Incomplete CDR3 DNA: TGTGCCAGCAGTGATCGGACAAAAGCAGAA.